This TCR beta chain was observed in a study of blood T cell repertoires in COVID-19. Assay used: immunoSEQ multiplex PCR; TCRdb lists only in-frame clones, some missing. Of 150,000 to 200,000 clones in the sample, almost 80% were seen once. Two negative PCRs, clearance, or symptom resolution were required of recovered Cohort 3 donors. This CDR3 has 13 amino acids. Germline CDR1 LNHDA, CDR2 SQIVND (reference sequence). With 6 bases clipped from V and 7 bases from J, the junction kept 8 bases outside the gene matches. The sequencing input was PBMCs or T cells enriched from blood (not recorded which). The rearrangement links TRBV19 to TRBJ2-5; 7 bases align to TRBD1. The TCR sequence derives from a woman aged 45-59 years who had recovered from COVID-19. For the CDR3, the DNA is TGTGCCAGTAGACCAGGGACAGCCAGGACCCAGTACTTC. Residues: CASRPGTARTQYF. Full variable domain (missing parts from reference TRBV19 and TRBJ2-5): DGGITQSPKYLFRKEGQNVTLSCEQNLNHDAMYWYRQDPGQGLRLIYYSQIVNDFQKGDIAEGYSVSREKKESFPLTVTSAQKNPTAFYLCASRPGTARTQYFGPGTRLLVL.